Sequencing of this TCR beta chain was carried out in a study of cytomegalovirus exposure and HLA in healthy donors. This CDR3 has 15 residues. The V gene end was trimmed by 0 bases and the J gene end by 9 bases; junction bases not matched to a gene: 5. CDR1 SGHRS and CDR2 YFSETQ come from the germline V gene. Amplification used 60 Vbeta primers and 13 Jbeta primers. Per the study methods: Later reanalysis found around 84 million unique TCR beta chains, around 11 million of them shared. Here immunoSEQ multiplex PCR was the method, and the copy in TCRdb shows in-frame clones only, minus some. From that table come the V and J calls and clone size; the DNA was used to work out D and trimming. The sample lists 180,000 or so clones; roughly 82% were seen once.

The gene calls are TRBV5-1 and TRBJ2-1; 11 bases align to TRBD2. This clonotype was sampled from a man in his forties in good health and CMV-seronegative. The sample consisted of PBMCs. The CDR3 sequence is CASSLVSGRAREQFF. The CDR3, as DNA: TGCGCCAGCAGCTTGGTTAGCGGGAGGGCCCGTGAGCAGTTCTTC.